Below, 18 T cell receptor beta chains from the same sample are listed, as sequenced in a study of T cell changes during pregnancy in multiple sclerosis. The repertoire was sequenced with immunoSEQ multiplex PCR; TCRdb's copy has only in-frame clones and lacks some. Of some 100,000 clones in the sample, around 90% were seen once. The specimen was peripheral blood, collected in the second trimester of pregnancy. Source of these receptors: a female donor with multiple sclerosis, enrolled in a pregnancy study.

The chain employs TRBV30 and TRBJ2-5; D may be TRBD1 (6 bases). V was shortened by 2 bases and J by 4 bases, with 11 bases between the two germline ends. Germline loops: CDR1 GTSNPN, CDR2 SVGIG (reference sequence). This CDR3 has 13 amino acids. CDR3 in DNA: TGTGCCTGGAGTCACCAGGGGCCAGAGACCCAGTACTTC. Amino acids: CAWSHQGPETQYF. The whole variable domain, remainder taken from reference TRBV30 and TRBJ2-5, is SQTIHQWPATLVQPVGSPLSLECTVEGTSNPNLYWYRQAAGRGLQLLFYSVGIGQISSEVPQNLSASRPQDRQFILSSKKLLLSDSGFYLCAWSHQGPETQYFGPGTRLLVL.

The genes are TRBV7-2 and TRBJ1-1; the match to TRBD1 covers 7 bases. CDR3 size: 13 residues. Germline V gene data show CDR1 as SGHTA and CDR2 as FQGNSA. V gave up 5 bases and J gave up 3 bases; unmatched junction bases: 3. DNA for the CDR3: TGTGCCAGCAGCCCAGGGGGGTACACTGAAGCTTTCTTT. Translating gives CASSPGGYTEAFF.

The J gene is TRBJ1-1, the V gene TRBV6-1, with 8 bases identical to TRBD1. Trimming cost V 4 bases and J 8 bases; bases outside gene matches: 0. CDR1 and CDR2 (germline): MNHNS, SASEGT. This CDR3 region has 11 residues. CDR3 protein: CASSGQGEAFF. The CDR3, as DNA: TGTGCCAGCAGTGGACAGGGGGAAGCTTTCTTT.

V is TRBV6-5 and J is TRBJ2-5, with D possibly TRBD1 on 8 matching bases. The germline CDR1 and CDR2 sequences are MNHEY and SVGAGI. The ends were cut back, 6 bases at V and 2 bases at J, with 16 bases in the middle. The CDR3 is 15 residues long. The CDR3 bases are TGTGCCAGCAGCAGCGGGACAGGTTTTCAAGAGACCCAGTACTTC. Encoded protein: CASSSGTGFQETQYF.

The chain links TRBV14 to TRBJ2-2; no reliable D call. Per the germline V gene, CDR1 is SGHDN and CDR2 is FVKESK. V lost 0 bases to trimming and J lost 0 bases, with 14 bases between them. The length of the CDR3 is 18 residues. CDR3 nucleotide sequence: TGTGCCAGCAGCCAAGATCTTGCGAGATTCCCGAACACCGGGGAGCTGTTTTTT. This sequence encodes CASSQDLARFPNTGELFF.

The rearrangement links TRBV2 to TRBJ2-2, with unresolved D. Germline loops: CDR1 SNHLY, CDR2 FYNNEI. The CDR3 has 13 amino acids. Between the trimmed V and J ends, which lost 10 bases and 1 base, there was a span of 10 bases. For the CDR3, the DNA is TGTGCCACATCAACGGGGAACACCGGGGAGCTGTTTTTT. Translation: CATSTGNTGELFF.

The chain carries TRBV7-3 and TRBJ2-1; 9 bases line up with TRBD2. The V gene's germline CDR1 is SGHTA and CDR2 FQGTGA. CDR3 size: 16 residues. The trim removed 5 bases at V and 0 bases at J, leaving 5 bases unmatched. The CDR3 nucleotides read TGTGCCAGCAGCCGGTCTAGCGGGGACTCCTACAATGAGCAGTTCTTC. This codes for CASSRSSGDSYNEQFF.

The chain combines TRBV7-9 with TRBJ1-1; perhaps TRBD1 as D (5 bases). The CDR3 has 14 amino acids. Trimming removed 1 base at V and 4 bases at J, with 10 bases between. Germline loops: CDR1 SEHNR, CDR2 FQNEAQ (reference sequence). The CDR3 DNA is TGTGCCAGCAGCTTAGGAGGCCAGGGCACTGAAGCTTTCTTT. As protein: CASSLGGQGTEAFF.

The CDR3 sequence: CASSLLGLAVNNEQFF. CDR3 nucleotides: TGTGCCAGCAGCTTGCTTGGACTAGCGGTGAACAATGAGCAGTTCTTC. V usage is TRBV5-6 and J usage is TRBJ2-1; 10 bases are a match to TRBD2. CDR1 is SGHDT, CDR2 YYEEEE, per germline. CDR3 length: 16 residues. J lost 5 bases, V lost 1 base, and 6 bases had no gene match.

This rearrangement joins TRBV11-3 to TRBJ2-3; D gene unclear. CDR1 and CDR2 (germline): SGHNT, YENEEA. The ends were cut back, 3 bases at V and 5 bases at J, with 9 bases in the middle. This CDR3 is 13 amino acids long. The CDR3 region is CASSLGPGDTQYF. The DNA for the CDR3 is TGTGCCAGCAGCTTGGGCCCAGGAGATACGCAGTATTTT.

The V and J genes are TRBV19 and TRBJ2-2; 7 positions match TRBD2. V was clipped by 5 bases and J by 0 bases; unmatched bases: 3. This CDR3 has 15 amino acids. Germline CDR1 LNHDA, CDR2 SQIVND (reference sequence). CDR3 sequence reads: CASSVGLPNTGELFF. The CDR3 DNA is TGTGCCAGTAGTGTGGGACTACCGAACACCGGGGAGCTGTTTTTT.

The gene calls are TRBV28 and TRBJ1-1; the D is unclear. CDR3 length: 11 residues. Germline loops: CDR1 MDHEN, CDR2 SYDVKM. The V end was cut by 7 bases, the J end by 1 base, with 4 bases between. The CDR3 sequence is CASNGNTEAFF. CDR3 DNA sequence: TGTGCCAGCAACGGGAACACTGAAGCTTTCTTT.

This CDR3 is CASRSGVEGEAFF. The DNA for the CDR3 is TGTGCCAGCAGATCGGGGGTTGAGGGTGAAGCTTTCTTT. J is TRBJ1-1 and V is TRBV2; D is possibly TRBD1 (5 bases). Trimming removed 6 bases at V and 7 bases at J, with 15 bases between. Germline assignment: CDR1 SNHLY and CDR2 FYNNEI. This CDR3 has 13 residues.

The chain recombines TRBV18 with TRBJ2-3; 10 bases agree with TRBD1. The CDR3 runs 14 residues. V was pared by 6 bases and J by 4 bases, with 4 bases of the junction left unmatched. Germline assignment: CDR1 KGHSH and CDR2 LQKENI. The CDR3 DNA sequence: TGTGCCAGCTCTCCGGGACAGGGGCCAGATACGCAGTATTTT. Translation: CASSPGQGPDTQYF.

Written as DNA, the CDR3 is TGTGCCAGCAGCCCCGAGGCCGGAAACACCATATATTTT. Amino acids: CASSPEAGNTIYF. This chain uses TRBV7-2 with TRBJ1-3; D gene unclear. V lost 5 bases to trimming and J lost 4 bases, with 9 bases between them. Germline V lookup: CDR1 SGHTA, CDR2 FQGNSA. This CDR3 spans 13 amino acids.

This clone came up a few times. The CDR3 region has the DNA TGTGCCAGCAGCAACCGACAGGGGGAAGCCAAAAACATTCAGTACTTC. It specifies CASSNRQGEAKNIQYF. The rearrangement uses TRBV5-4 and TRBJ2-4; 9 bases map to TRBD1. In germline, CDR1 is SGHNT, CDR2 YYREEE (reference sequence). CDR3 length equals 16 residues. Germline trimming cut 4 bases from V and 0 bases from J; bases unmatched to any gene: 5.

The CDR3 region is CASSATGEDTGELFF. CDR3 sequence (DNA): TGTGCCAGCAGTGCGACAGGGGAGGACACCGGGGAGCTGTTTTTT. This chain uses TRBV6-1 with TRBJ2-2, with 8 bases lining up with TRBD1. CDR1 and CDR2 from the germline V gene are MNHNS and SASEGT. Germline trimming cut 4 bases from V and 3 bases from J; bases unmatched to any gene: 4. This CDR3 has 15 amino acids.

CDR3 in amino acids: CASSSLGQSSEKLFF. The DNA for the CDR3 is TGCGCCAGCAGCTCGCTGGGACAGTCATCCGAAAAACTGTTTTTT. The rearrangement uses TRBV5-1 and TRBJ1-4; 7 positions agree with TRBD1. The germline gives CDR1 SGHRS, CDR2 YFSETQ. With 3 bases clipped from V and 8 bases from J, the junction kept 10 bases outside the gene matches. There are 15 residues in the CDR3.